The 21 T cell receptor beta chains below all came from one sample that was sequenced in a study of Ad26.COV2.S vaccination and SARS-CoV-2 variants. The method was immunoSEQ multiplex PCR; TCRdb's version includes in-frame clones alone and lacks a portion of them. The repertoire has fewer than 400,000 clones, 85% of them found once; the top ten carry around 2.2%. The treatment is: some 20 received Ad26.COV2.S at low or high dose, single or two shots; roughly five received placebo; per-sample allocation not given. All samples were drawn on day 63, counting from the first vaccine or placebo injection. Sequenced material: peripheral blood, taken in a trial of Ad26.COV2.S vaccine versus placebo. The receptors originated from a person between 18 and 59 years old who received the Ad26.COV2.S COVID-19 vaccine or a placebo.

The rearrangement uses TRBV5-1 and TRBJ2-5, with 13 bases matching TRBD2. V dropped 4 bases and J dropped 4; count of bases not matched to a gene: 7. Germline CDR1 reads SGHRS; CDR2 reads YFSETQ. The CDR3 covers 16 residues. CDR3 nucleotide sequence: TGCGCCAGCAGCCTAGGACTAGCGGGGGAGGGAGAGACCCAGTACTTC. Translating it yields CASSLGLAGEGETQYF. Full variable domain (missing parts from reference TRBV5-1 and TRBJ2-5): KAGVTQTPRYLIKTRGQQVTLSCSPISGHRSVSWYQQTPGQGLQFLFEYFSETQRNKGNFPGRFSGRQFSNSRSEMNVSTLELGDSALYLCASSLGLAGEGETQYFGPGTRLLVL.

CDR3: CATGRGQDEKLFF. CDR3 DNA: TGTGCCACCGGTCGGGGGCAGGATGAAAAACTGTTTTTT. The chain employs TRBV10-3 and TRBJ1-4; D is perhaps TRBD1 (6 bases). CDR1 ENHRY and CDR2 SYGVKD come from the germline V gene. Trimming removed 10 bases at V and 6 bases at J, with 15 bases between. The CDR3 spans 13 residues.

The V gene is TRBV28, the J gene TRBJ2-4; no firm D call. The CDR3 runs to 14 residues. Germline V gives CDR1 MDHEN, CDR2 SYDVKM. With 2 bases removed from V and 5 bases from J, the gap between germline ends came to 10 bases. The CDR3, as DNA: TGTGCCAGCAGTTTAAGAACCACAGAAAACATTCAGTACTTC. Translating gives CASSLRTTENIQYF. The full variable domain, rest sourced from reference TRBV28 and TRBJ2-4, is DVKVTQSSRYLVKRTGEKVFLECVQDMDHENMFWYRQDPGLGLRLIYFSYDVKMKEKGDIPEGYSVSREKKERFSLILESASTNQTSMYLCASSLRTTENIQYFGAGTRLSVL.

The CDR3 DNA follows: TGCAGTGCTAGTCTGCAGGGCGGGGAGACCCAGTACTTC. Translating it yields CSASLQGGETQYF. The chain employs TRBV20-1 and TRBJ2-5; the D gene could be TRBD1 or TRBD2 (5 bases each). The CDR3 length is 13 residues. The V end lost 3 bases, the J end lost 5 bases, and 13 bases lay between the germline ends. CDR1 DFQATT and CDR2 SNEGSKA come from the germline V gene (reference sequence).

The CDR3 loop reads CASFTTGMNTEAFF. CDR3 DNA: TGTGCCAGCTTTACGACAGGTATGAACACTGAAGCTTTCTTT. This sequence joins TRBV19 and TRBJ1-1, with D maybe TRBD1 (6 bases). Germline V CDR1 and CDR2: LNHDA, SQIVND (reference sequence). Trimming cost V 9 bases and J 0 bases, with 14 bases left between them. The CDR3 is 14 amino acids. Based on the CDR3 plus reference TRBV19 and TRBJ1-1, the full variable domain is DGGITQSPKYLFRKEGQNVTLSCEQNLNHDAMYWYRQDPGQGLRLIYYSQIVNDFQKGDIAEGYSVSREKKESFPLTVTSAQKNPTAFYLCASFTTGMNTEAFFGQGTRLTVV.

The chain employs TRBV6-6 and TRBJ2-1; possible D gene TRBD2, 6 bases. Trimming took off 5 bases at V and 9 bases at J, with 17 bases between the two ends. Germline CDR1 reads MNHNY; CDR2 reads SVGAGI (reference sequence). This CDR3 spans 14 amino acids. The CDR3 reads CASSARGLQSEQFF. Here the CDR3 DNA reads TGTGCCAGCAGTGCTAGAGGACTACAATCTGAGCAGTTCTTC.

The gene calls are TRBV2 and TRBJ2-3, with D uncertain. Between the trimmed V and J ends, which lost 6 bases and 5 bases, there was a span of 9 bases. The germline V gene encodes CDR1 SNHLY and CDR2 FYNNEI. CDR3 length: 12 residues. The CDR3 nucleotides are TGTGCCAGCAGGGGTCTAGTAGATACGCAGTATTTT. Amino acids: CASRGLVDTQYF. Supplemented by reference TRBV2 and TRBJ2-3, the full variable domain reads EPEVTQTPSHQVTQMGQEVILRCVPISNHLYFYWYRQILGQKVEFLVSFYNNEISEKSEIFDDQFSVERPDGSNFTLKIRSTKLEDSAMYFCASRGLVDTQYFGPGTRLTVL.

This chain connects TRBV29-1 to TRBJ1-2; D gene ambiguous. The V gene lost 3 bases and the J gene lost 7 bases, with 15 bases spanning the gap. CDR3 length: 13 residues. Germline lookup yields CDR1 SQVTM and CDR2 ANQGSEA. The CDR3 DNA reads TGCAGCGTTGACCCGGTGTTAGAGGGTGGCTACACCTTC. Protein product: CSVDPVLEGGYTF. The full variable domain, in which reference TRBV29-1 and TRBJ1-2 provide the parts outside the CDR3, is SAVISQKPSRDICQRGTSLTIQCQVDSQVTMMFWYRQQPGQSLTLIATANQGSEATYESGFVIDKFPISRPNLTFSTLTVSNMSPEDSSIYLCSVDPVLEGGYTFGSGTRLTVV.

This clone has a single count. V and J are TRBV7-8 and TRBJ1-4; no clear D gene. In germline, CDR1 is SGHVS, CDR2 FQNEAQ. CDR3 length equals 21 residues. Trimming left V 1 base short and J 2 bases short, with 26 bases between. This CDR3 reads CASSLEREGPVRAMTNEKLFF. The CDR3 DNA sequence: TGTGCCAGCAGCTTAGAAAGGGAAGGACCGGTCCGAGCTATGACTAATGAAAAACTGTTTTTT. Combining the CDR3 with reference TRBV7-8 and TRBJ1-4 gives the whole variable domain GAGVSQSPRYKVAKRGQDVALRCDPISGHVSLFWYQQALGQGPEFLTYFQNEAQLDKSGLPSDRFFAERPEGSVSTLKIQRTQQEDSAVYLCASSLEREGPVRAMTNEKLFFGSGTQLSVL.

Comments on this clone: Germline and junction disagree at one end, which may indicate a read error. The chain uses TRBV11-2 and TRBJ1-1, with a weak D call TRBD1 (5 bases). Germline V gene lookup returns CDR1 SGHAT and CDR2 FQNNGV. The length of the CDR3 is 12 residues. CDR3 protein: CASSLAGLESFF. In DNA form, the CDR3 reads TGTGCCAGCAGCTTAGCGGGACTTGAATCTTTCTTT.

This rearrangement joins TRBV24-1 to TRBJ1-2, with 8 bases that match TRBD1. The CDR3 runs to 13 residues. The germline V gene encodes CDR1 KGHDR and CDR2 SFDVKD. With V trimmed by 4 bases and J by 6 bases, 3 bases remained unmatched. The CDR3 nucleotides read TGTGCCACCAGTGAGCCAGGGGGCGATGGCTACACCTTC. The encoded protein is CATSEPGGDGYTF.

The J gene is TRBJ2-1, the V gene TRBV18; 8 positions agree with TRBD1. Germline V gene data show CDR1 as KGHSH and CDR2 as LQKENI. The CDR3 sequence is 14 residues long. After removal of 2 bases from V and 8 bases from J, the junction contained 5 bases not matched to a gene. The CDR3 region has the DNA TGTGCCAGCTCACCAGTTCCAGGGGGCGATGAGCAGTTCTTC. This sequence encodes CASSPVPGGDEQFF.

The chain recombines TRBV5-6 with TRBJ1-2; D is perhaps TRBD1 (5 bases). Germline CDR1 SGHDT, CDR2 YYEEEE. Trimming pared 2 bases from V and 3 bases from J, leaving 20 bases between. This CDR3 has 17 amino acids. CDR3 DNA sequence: TGTGCCAGCAGCTTTCCCCGTCAGTCCAGGGCGGACTATGGCTACACCTTC. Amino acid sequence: CASSFPRQSRADYGYTF.

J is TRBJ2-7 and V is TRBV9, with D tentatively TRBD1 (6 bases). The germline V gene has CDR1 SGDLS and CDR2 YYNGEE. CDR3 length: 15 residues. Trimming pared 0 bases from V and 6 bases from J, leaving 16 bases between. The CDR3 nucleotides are TGTGCCAGCAGCGTAGACACAGGGTCAGTCCGCGAGCAGTACTTC. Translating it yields CASSVDTGSVREQYF.

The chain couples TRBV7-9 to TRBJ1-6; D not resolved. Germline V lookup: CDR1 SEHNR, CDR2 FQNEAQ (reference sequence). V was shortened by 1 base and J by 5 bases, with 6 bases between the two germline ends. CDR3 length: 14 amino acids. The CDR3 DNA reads TGTGCCAGCAGCTTAGAACTGAATAATTCACCCCTCCACTTT. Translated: CASSLELNNSPLHF.

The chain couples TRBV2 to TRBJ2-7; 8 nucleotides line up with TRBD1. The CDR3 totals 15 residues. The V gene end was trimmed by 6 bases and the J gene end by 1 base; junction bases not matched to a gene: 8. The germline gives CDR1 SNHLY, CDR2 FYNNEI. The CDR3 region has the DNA TGTGCCAGCAGGACTGACAGGGGAAGTTCCTACGAGCAGTACTTC. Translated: CASRTDRGSSYEQYF.

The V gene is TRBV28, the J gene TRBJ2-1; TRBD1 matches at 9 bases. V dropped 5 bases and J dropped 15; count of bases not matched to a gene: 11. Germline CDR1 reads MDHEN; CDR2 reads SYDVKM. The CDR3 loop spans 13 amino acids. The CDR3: CASSNYDRGNVFF. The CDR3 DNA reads TGTGCCAGCAGTAACTACGACAGGGGGAATGTGTTCTTC.

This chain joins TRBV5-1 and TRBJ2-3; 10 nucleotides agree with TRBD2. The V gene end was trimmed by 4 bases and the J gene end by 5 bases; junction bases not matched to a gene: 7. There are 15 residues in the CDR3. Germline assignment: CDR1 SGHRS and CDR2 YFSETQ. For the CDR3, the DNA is TGCGCCAGCAGCCGCGGACTAGCGGCTTTAGATACGCAGTATTTT. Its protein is CASSRGLAALDTQYF.

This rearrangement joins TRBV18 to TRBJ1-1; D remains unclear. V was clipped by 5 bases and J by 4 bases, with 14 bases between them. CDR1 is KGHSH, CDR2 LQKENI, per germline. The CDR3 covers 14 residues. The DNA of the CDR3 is TGTGCCAGCTCAACCACGGGAGACCTCACTGAAGCTTTCTTT. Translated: CASSTTGDLTEAFF.

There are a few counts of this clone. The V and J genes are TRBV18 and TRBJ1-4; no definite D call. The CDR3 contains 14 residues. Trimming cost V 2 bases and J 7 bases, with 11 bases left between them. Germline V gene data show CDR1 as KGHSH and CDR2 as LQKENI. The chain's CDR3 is CASSPRSESEKLFF. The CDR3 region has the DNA TGTGCCAGCTCACCAAGGTCTGAGAGTGAAAAACTGTTTTTT.

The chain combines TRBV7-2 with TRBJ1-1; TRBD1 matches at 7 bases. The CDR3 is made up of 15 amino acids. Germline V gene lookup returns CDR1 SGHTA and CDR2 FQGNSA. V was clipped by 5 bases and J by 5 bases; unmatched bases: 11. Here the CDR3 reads CASSPLFLRGTEAFF. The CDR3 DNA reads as TGTGCCAGCAGCCCCCTCTTCCTCAGGGGGACTGAAGCTTTCTTT.